These 6 T cell receptor beta chains were sequenced from one sample in a study of regulatory T cells in long-lasting Graves disease. Time point here: newly diagnosed GD, antithyroid drugs for less than 3 months. RNA extracted from PBMCs served as the sequencing template. iRepertoire HTBI primers and Arm-PCR of CDR3 regions built TCR beta libraries. TCRdb itself ran the multiplex PCR reads through MiXCR, one entry per CDR3 protein. The data contain 400,000 to 500,000 distinct CDR3 sequences, approximately 15% of them seen just once; the ten biggest clones take up over 7.5%. These data also featured in a second study, about T cells in Graves' hyperthyroidism and ophthalmopathy.

The starting material was peripheral blood mononuclear cells (PBMCs), obtained at new diagnosis, from a patient treated with antithyroid drugs. The receptors come from a woman aged 35 to 49 with Graves disease.

This clonotype showed up many times. J is TRBJ2-7 and V is TRBV3-1; a weak D match, TRBD2 (6 bases). This CDR3 comprises 14 residues. The V and J ends lost 4 bases and 7 bases respectively, with 17 bases between them. Looked up from germline, CDR1 is LGHDT and CDR2 is YNNKEL (reference sequence). The CDR3, as DNA: TGTGCCAGCAGCCCCGTCGTGGATGGGGGGGAGCAGTACTTC. Protein: CASSPVVDGGEQYF.

This chain connects TRBV6-5 to TRBJ1-3; 7 bases are a match to TRBD1. Germline CDR1 reads MNHEY; CDR2 reads SVGAGI. V dropped 3 bases and J dropped 4; count of bases not matched to a gene: 9. The CDR3 extends over 16 amino acids. CDR3 sequence (DNA): TGTGCCAGCAGTTATGGTCAGGGGGAATCCGGAAACACCATATATTTT. Protein: CASSYGQGESGNTIYF.

This clonotype has at least ten counts. The chain uses TRBV6-2 or TRBV6-3 and TRBJ2-1; 8 bases agree with TRBD2. Germline CDR1 is MNHEY and CDR2 is SVGEGT. Trimming at V came to 6 bases and at J to 7 bases, leaving 8 bases not matched to a gene. CDR3 length: 14 residues. Here the CDR3 DNA reads TGTGCCAGCAGACCGGGACTAGTAGTTAATGAGCAGTTCTTC. Protein: CASRPGLVVNEQFF.

The gene calls are TRBV13 and TRBJ2-1, with a possible D match to TRBD2 (6 bases). CDR3 size: 16 residues. Trimming shortened V by 6 bases and J by 4 bases, and 19 bases separated the two germline ends. The germline gives CDR1 PRHDT, CDR2 FYEKMQ (reference sequence). The CDR3 region is CASSSGGAEPYNEQFF. The CDR3 DNA reads TGTGCCAGCAGTTCCGGGGGAGCGGAACCTTACAATGAGCAGTTCTTC.

In its sample, this clonotype was seen many times. V is TRBV12-3 or TRBV12-4 and J is TRBJ2-1, with 7 bases matching TRBD1. V was pared by 3 bases and J by 2 bases, with 4 bases of the junction left unmatched. This CDR3 has 15 residues. For the CDR3, the DNA is TGTGCCAGCAGTTTCACAGGGGATACCTACAATGAGCAGTTCTTC. It encodes CASSFTGDTYNEQFF.

This clonotype turned up a few times. This chain uses TRBV29-1 with TRBJ1-4; D not certain. CDR3 size: 13 residues. Germline V CDR1 and CDR2: SQVTM, ANQGSEA. V was trimmed by 6 bases and J by 0 bases, leaving 8 bases between them. The CDR3 nucleotides are TGCAGCGTCCACAGTTCAACTAATGAAAAACTGTTTTTT. Its protein is CSVHSSTNEKLFF.